This TCR beta chain was profiled in a study of response to subunit inactivated influenza vaccine. One entry per CDR3 protein results from TCRdb running MiXCR on the RT-PCR reads. This sample has 600,000 to 850,000 distinct CDR3 sequences, with about 15% found just once. The source was PBMCs from blood, collected around 14 days before vaccination. This clonotype was obtained from a man in his forties or fifties who received an inactivated influenza vaccine.

The CDR3: CASSLVVRGRETQYF. In DNA form, the CDR3 reads TGTGCCAGCAGCTTAGTAGTGCGGGGCAGGGAGACCCAGTACTTC. The rearrangement uses TRBV7-2 and TRBJ2-5; maybe TRBD2 (6 bases). V was trimmed by 1 base and J by 5 bases, leaving 14 bases between them. This CDR3 comprises 15 residues. The germline CDR1 and CDR2 sequences are SGHTA and FQGNSA.